This T cell receptor beta chain emerged from a study of CD8 T cells in Susac syndrome. CDR3 length equals 12 residues. CDR1 is GTSNPN and CDR2 is SVGIG in the germline V gene (reference sequence). The ends were cut back, 3 bases at V and 2 bases at J, with 8 bases in the middle. As regards this clonotype: Its antigen is as yet unknown.

Reverse transcription of roughly 0.5 to 1 ug RNA used random hexamers. TCRdb re-derived calls from the immunoSEQ multiplex PCR reads in MiXCR, one entry per CDR3 protein. The table shows roughly 150,000 distinct CDR3 sequences, with about 91% occurring only once. Study-wide findings and caveats: TCR sequencing and HLA analysis covered a relatively small number of individuals.

TCR beta sequences were obtained from blood CD8+ and CD4+ T cells. Healthy donors served as the controls. They were matched for age and sex. The sample taken for sequencing was CD4+ T cells from PBMCs. The clonotype was recovered from a human donor in good health. The V and J genes are TRBV30 and TRBJ2-7; unclear D gene. CDR3 DNA: TGTGCCTGGAGGCAGGACGCCTACGAGCAGTACTTC. It specifies CAWRQDAYEQYF. The full variable domain, completed using reference TRBV30 and TRBJ2-7, is SQTIHQWPATLVQPVGSPLSLECTVEGTSNPNLYWYRQAAGRGLQLLFYSVGIGQISSEVPQNLSASRPQDRQFILSSKKLLLSDSGFYLCAWRQDAYEQYFGPGTRLTVT.